This TCR beta chain comes out of a study of T cells in Graves' hyperthyroidism and ophthalmopathy. Study overall: Pretreatment peripheral blood was obtained at initial diagnosis.

There were TCR beta CDR3 regions amplified from RNA transcripts. Primed by the HTBI set, a first-round RT-PCR was run on the TCR CDR3. Each CDR3 protein gets one entry after TCRdb re-called the multiplex PCR reads with MiXCR. Among 500,000 to 600,000 distinct CDR3 sequences, approximately 15% were seen once, and the ten largest hold around 19%. Study-wide findings and caveats: Most expanded thyroid clonotypes above 0.001 also appeared in blood.

Diagnoses rested on clinical symptoms, serum thyroxine and TRAb, thyroid ultrasound and orbital computed tomography. Germline assignment: CDR1 MNHNS and CDR2 SASEGT. J was trimmed by 7 bases and V by 7 bases; bases with no gene match: 3. The CDR3 is made up of 13 amino acids. This clonotype was counted at least ten times. Antigen unknown. The chain combines TRBV6-1 with TRBJ2-7; 14 bases align to TRBD2. Material: blood. The origin of this receptor is a woman aged 18-30 years with Graves' hyperthyroidism. The CDR3 reads CASKGTSGGEQYF. For the CDR3, the DNA is TGTGCCAGCAAAGGGACTAGCGGGGGTGAGCAGTACTTC.